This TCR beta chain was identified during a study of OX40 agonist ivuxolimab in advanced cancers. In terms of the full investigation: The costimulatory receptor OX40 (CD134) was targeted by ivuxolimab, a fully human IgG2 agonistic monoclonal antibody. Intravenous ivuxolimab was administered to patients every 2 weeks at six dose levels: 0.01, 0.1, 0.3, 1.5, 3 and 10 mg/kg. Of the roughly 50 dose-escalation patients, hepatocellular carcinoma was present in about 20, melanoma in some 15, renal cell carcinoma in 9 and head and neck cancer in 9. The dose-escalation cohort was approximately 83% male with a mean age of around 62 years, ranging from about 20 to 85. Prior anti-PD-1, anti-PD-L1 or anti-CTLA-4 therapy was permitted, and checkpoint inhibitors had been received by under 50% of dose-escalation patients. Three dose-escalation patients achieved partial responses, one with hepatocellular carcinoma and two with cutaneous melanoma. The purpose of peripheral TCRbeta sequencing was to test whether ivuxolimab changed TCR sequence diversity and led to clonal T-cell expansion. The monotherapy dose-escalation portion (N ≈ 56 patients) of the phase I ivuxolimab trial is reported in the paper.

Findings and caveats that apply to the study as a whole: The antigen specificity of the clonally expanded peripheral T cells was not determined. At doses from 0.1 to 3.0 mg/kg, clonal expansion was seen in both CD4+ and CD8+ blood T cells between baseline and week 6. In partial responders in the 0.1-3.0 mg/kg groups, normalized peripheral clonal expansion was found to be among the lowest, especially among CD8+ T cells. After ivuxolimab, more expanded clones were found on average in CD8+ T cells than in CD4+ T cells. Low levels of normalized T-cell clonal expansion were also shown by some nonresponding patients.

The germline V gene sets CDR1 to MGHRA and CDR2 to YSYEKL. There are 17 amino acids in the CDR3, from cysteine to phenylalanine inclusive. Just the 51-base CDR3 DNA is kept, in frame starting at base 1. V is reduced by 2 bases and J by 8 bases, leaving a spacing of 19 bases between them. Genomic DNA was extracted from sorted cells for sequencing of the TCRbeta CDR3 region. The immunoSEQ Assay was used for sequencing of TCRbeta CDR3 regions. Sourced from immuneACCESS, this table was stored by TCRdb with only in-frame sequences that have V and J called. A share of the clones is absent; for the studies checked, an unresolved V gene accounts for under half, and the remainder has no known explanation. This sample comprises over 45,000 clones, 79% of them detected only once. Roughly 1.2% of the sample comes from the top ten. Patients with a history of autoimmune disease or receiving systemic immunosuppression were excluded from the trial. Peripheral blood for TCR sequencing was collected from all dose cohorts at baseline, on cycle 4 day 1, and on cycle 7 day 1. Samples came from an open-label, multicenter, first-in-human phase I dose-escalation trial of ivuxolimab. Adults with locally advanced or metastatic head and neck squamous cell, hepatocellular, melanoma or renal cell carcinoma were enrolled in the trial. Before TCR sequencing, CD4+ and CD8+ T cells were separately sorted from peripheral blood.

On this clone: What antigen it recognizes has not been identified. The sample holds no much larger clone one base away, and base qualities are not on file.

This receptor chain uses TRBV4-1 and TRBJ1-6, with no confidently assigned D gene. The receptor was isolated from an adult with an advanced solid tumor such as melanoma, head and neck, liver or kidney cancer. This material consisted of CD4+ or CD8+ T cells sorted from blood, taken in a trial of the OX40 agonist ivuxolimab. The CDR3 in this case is CASSQTPPGWGDSPLHF. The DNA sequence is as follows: TGCGCCAGCAGCCAAACCCCGCCTGGCTGGGGAGATTCACCCCTCCACTTT.